This T cell receptor (beta chain) derives from a study of blood T cell repertoires in COVID-19. In the source study's methods: Researchers report that nucleated cell counts were estimated from reference gene primer amplification. The repertoire was sequenced with immunoSEQ multiplex PCR; TCRdb's copy has only in-frame clones and lacks some. That table supplies the V and J calls and clone size; D and trimming were determined from the DNA. Of 98,000 or so clones in the sample, 90% to 95% were seen once. CDR1 DFQATT and CDR2 SNEGSKA come from the germline V gene (reference sequence). The V and J ends lost 5 bases and 7 bases respectively, with 11 bases between them. This CDR3 has 11 residues.

The rearrangement joins TRBV20-1 to TRBJ1-2; tentatively, D is TRBD1 (6 bases). The clonotype comes from a human donor in a cohort sampled during active COVID-19. Sequencing was carried out using peripheral blood. The CDR3 reads CSAPLGAGYTF. CDR3 nucleotides: TGCAGTGCTCCTTTGGGGGCTGGCTACACCTTC.